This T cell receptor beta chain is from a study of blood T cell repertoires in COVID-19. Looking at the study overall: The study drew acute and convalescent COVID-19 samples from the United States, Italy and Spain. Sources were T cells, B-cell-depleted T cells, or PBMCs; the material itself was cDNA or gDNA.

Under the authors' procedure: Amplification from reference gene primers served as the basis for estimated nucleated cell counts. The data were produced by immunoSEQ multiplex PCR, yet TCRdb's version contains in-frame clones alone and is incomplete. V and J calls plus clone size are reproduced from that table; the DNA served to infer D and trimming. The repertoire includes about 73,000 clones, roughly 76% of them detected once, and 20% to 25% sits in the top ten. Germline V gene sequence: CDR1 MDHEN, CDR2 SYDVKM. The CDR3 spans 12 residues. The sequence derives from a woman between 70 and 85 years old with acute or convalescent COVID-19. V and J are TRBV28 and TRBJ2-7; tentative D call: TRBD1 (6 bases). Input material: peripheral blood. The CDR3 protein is CAVQGSIHEQYF. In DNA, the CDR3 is TGTGCTGTCCAGGGGTCTATCCACGAGCAGTACTTC.